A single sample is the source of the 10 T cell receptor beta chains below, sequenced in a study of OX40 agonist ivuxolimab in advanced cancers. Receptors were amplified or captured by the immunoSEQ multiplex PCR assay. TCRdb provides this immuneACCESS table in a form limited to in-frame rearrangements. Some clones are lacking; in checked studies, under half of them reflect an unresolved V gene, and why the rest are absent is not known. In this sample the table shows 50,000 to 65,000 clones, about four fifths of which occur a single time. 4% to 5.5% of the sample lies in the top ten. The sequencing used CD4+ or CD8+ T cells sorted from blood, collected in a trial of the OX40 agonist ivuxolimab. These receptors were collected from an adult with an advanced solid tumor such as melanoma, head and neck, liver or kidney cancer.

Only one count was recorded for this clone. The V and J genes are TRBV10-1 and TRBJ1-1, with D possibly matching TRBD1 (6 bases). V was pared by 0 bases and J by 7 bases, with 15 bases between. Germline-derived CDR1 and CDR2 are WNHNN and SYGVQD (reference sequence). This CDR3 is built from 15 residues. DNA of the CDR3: TGCGCCAGCAGTGAGTCGACAGGAGGCCGAGGTGAAGCTTTCTTT. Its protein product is CASSESTGGRGEAFF.

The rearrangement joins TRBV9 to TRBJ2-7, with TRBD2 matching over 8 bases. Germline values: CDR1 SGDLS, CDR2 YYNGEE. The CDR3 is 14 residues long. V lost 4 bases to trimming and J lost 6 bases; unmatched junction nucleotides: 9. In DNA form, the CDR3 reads TGTGCCAGCAGCTTACGGGCCGGGAGGGGCGAGCAGTACTTC. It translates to CASSLRAGRGEQYF.

The CDR3 sequence: CASSVGPATNEKLFF. In DNA form, the CDR3 reads TGTGCCAGCAGCGTAGGCCCTGCAACTAATGAAAAACTGTTTTTT. This rearrangement joins TRBV9 to TRBJ1-4; D gene unclear. The CDR3 is made up of 15 amino acids. Trimming removed 0 bases from V and 0 bases from J, with 6 bases in between. Germline CDR1 and CDR2: SGDLS and YYNGEE.

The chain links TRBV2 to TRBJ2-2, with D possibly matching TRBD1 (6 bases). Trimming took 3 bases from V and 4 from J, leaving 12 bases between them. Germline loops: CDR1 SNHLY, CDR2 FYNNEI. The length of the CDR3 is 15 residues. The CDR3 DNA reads TGTGCCAGCAGTGAGGCAGGGGCGAGCACCGGGGAGCTGTTTTTT. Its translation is CASSEAGASTGELFF.

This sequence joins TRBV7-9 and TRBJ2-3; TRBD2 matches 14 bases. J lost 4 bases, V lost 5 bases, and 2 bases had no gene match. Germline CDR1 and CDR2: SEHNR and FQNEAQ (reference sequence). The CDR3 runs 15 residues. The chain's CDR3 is CASSRLAGGSDTQYF. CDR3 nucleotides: TGTGCCAGCAGCCGACTAGCGGGAGGGTCAGATACGCAGTATTTT. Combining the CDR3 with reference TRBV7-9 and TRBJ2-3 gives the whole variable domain DTGVSQNPRHKITKRGQNVTFRCDPISEHNRLYWYRQTLGQGPEFLTYFQNEAQLEKSRLLSDRFSAERPKGSFSTLEIQRTEQGDSAMYLCASSRLAGGSDTQYFGPGTRLTVL.

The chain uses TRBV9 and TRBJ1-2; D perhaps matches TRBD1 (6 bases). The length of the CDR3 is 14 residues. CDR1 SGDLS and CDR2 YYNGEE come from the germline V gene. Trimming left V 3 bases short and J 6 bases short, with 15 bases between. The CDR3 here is CASSGPNRVHGYTF. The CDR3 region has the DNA TGTGCCAGCAGCGGACCGAACAGGGTCCATGGCTACACCTTC.

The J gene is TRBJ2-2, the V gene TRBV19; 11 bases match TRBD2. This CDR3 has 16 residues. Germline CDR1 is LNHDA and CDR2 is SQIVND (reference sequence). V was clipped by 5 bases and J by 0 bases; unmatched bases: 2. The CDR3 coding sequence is TGTGCCAGTAGTCCGGGACTAGCGGCGAACACCGGGGAGCTGTTTTTT. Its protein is CASSPGLAANTGELFF.

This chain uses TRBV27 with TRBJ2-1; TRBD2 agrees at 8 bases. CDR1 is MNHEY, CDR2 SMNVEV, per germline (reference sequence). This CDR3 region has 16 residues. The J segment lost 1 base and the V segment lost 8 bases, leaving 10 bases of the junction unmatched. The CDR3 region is CASRLNGGGSYNEQFF. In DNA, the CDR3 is TGTGCCAGCCGCCTTAACGGGGGGGGGTCCTACAATGAGCAGTTCTTC.

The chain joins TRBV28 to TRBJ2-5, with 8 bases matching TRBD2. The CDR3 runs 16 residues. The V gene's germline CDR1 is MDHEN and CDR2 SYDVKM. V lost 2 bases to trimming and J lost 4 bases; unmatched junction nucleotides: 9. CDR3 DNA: TGTGCCAGCAGTTTACGCTCGGGGGGGCCGGGAGAGACCCAGTACTTC. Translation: CASSLRSGGPGETQYF. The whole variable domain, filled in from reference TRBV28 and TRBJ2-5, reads DVKVTQSSRYLVKRTGEKVFLECVQDMDHENMFWYRQDPGLGLRLIYFSYDVKMKEKGDIPEGYSVSREKKERFSLILESASTNQTSMYLCASSLRSGGPGETQYFGPGTRLLVL.

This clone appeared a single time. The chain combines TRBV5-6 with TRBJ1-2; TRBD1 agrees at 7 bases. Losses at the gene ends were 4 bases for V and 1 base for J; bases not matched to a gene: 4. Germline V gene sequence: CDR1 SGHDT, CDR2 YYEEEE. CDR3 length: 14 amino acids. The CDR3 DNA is TGTGCCAGCAGCCACAGGGGTAGTAACTATGGCTACACCTTC. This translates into CASSHRGSNYGYTF.